This TCR beta chain comes out of a study of Ad26.COV2.S vaccination and SARS-CoV-2 variants. Points from the study as a whole: Vaccine recipients posted higher spike-specific TCR breadth than their placebo counterparts.

Libraries were prepared by immunoSEQ multiplex PCR; TCRdb keeps only in-frame clonotypes and omits some of them. The table lists about 480,000 clones, roughly 89% of them singletons. The treatment was: around 19 received Ad26.COV2.S at low or high dose, single or two shots; several received placebo; per-sample allocation not given. The samples date from day 63 after the first vaccine or placebo injection. By sample fraction, this clone is medium-sized. As yet, its antigen is unknown. The CDR3 totals 16 residues. Germline V CDR1 and CDR2: MNHNY, SVGAGI (reference sequence). Trimming at V came to 1 base and at J to 7 bases, leaving 9 bases not matched to a gene.

The chain has TRBV6-6 and TRBJ2-1; the match to TRBD2 covers 8 bases. The clonotype was recovered from a person aged 18-60 years who received the Ad26.COV2.S COVID-19 vaccine or a placebo. Sequencing was performed on peripheral blood, taken in a trial of Ad26.COV2.S vaccine versus placebo. The CDR3 coding sequence is TGTGCCAGCAGTTACTTTGCTAGCGGGTATTCGAATGAGCAGTTCTTC. Translated, it gives CASSYFASGYSNEQFF.